This passage covers 15 T cell receptor beta chains from one sample sequenced in a study of long-term antiretroviral therapy in people with HIV. Sequencing used immunoSEQ v3.0 at survey level. Clones were sequenced by immunoSEQ multiplex PCR, and TCRdb holds only the in-frame ones, with some missing. Here the sample spans roughly 12,000 clones, approximately 78% being singletons. Sequencing was performed on unsorted PBMCs, taken 1.2 years after starting antiretroviral therapy. These receptors were taken from a man in his forties with HIV.

This chain links TRBV25-1 with TRBJ1-4; D unresolved. Trimming stripped 1 base from V and 10 bases from J, with 4 bases between. CDR3 length: 11 amino acids. Germline-derived CDR1 and CDR2 are MGHDK and SYGVNS. CDR3 coding DNA: TGTGCCAGCAGTGAATTTGGAAAACTGTTTTTT. Its translation is CASSEFGKLFF.

V usage is TRBV7-2 and J usage is TRBJ1-2; D call uncertain. CDR3 length: 14 amino acids. Germline V gene data show CDR1 as SGHTA and CDR2 as FQGNSA. V was trimmed by 0 bases and J by 2 bases, leaving 7 bases between them. This CDR3 is CASSLAMVNYGYTF. The CDR3 nucleotides read TGTGCCAGCAGCTTAGCCATGGTAAACTATGGCTACACCTTC.

CDR3: CASSWGGNTEAFF. The CDR3 coding sequence is TGTGCCAGCAGTTGGGGGGGGAACACTGAAGCTTTCTTT. This rearrangement joins TRBV27 to TRBJ1-1, with D perhaps matching TRBD1 (5 bases). This CDR3 contains 13 residues. V was clipped by 4 bases and J by 1 base, with 7 bases between them. CDR1 and CDR2 (germline): MNHEY, SMNVEV (reference sequence).

J is TRBJ2-4 and V is TRBV18; TRBD1 aligns across 7 bases. CDR3 size: 14 residues. With 6 bases clipped from V and 3 bases from J, the junction kept 5 bases outside the gene matches. Germline loops: CDR1 KGHSH, CDR2 LQKENI. DNA for the CDR3: TGTGCCAGCTCTGCGGACAGGAACAAAAACATTCAGTACTTC. It translates to CASSADRNKNIQYF.

This sequence joins TRBV5-1 and TRBJ2-3, with no clear D. Trimming removed 4 bases from V and 4 bases from J, with 10 bases in between. This CDR3 comprises 13 residues. Germline CDR1 is SGHRS and CDR2 is YFSETQ. In nucleotides, the CDR3 is TGCGCCAGCAGCCCGTTAGGCGCAGATACGCAGTATTTT. Protein: CASSPLGADTQYF.

The rearrangement links TRBV19 to TRBJ2-1; the match to TRBD2 covers 8 bases. The junction had 8 bases not matched to a gene; V was cut back by 2 bases and J by 8 bases. Germline V gene lookup returns CDR1 LNHDA and CDR2 SQIVND (reference sequence). The CDR3 has 15 amino acids. In nucleotides, the CDR3 is TGTGCCAGTAGTATACAGGCGGGGGGCCCCCATGAGCAGTTCTTC. Translated, it gives CASSIQAGGPHEQFF.

The chain links TRBV7-2 to TRBJ1-1, with unresolved D. The CDR3 runs 14 residues. The germline V and J ends were trimmed by 0 bases and 4 bases, with 9 bases remaining between them. Germline V gene data show CDR1 as SGHTA and CDR2 as FQGNSA. The CDR3 region has the DNA TGTGCCAGCAGCTTAGCAGGACTAAGCACTGAAGCTTTCTTT. As protein: CASSLAGLSTEAFF.

The sample holds a few counts of this clone. V usage is TRBV2 and J usage is TRBJ1-5; D unclear. Germline V gives CDR1 SNHLY, CDR2 FYNNEI. This CDR3 has 12 residues. The ends were cut back, 6 bases at V and 5 bases at J, with 8 bases in the middle. This CDR3 reads CASSATDQPQHF. Here the CDR3 DNA reads TGTGCCAGCAGCGCAACGGATCAGCCCCAGCATTTT.

The chain employs TRBV10-3 and TRBJ2-3; tentatively, D is TRBD1 (5 bases). The CDR3 length is 15 residues. Trimming cost V 10 bases and J 2 bases, with 19 bases left between them. From germline, CDR1 is ENHRY and CDR2 SYGVKD. CDR3 sequence: CATAVGQDTTDTQYF. The CDR3 bases are TGTGCCACCGCAGTGGGGCAAGACACCACAGATACGCAGTATTTT.

This sequence joins TRBV6-6 and TRBJ1-5; D possibly corresponds to TRBD1 (5 bases). The length of the CDR3 is 13 residues. Trimming removed 2 bases at V and 7 bases at J, with 9 bases between. The germline gives CDR1 MNHNY, CDR2 SVGAGI (reference sequence). The CDR3 loop is CASSYGGNQPQHF. CDR3 nucleotide sequence: TGTGCCAGCAGTTACGGGGGAAACCAGCCCCAGCATTTT.

This chain uses TRBV25-1 with TRBJ1-2; 12 bases agree with TRBD1. The CDR3 extends over 15 amino acids. After removal of 6 bases from V and 4 bases from J, the junction contained 6 bases not matched to a gene. Germline CDR1 is MGHDK and CDR2 is SYGVNS. CDR3 in amino acids: CASSPGTGGFYGYTF. In DNA, the CDR3 is TGTGCCAGCAGCCCCGGGACAGGGGGCTTCTATGGCTACACCTTC.

This clone was detected once. This sequence joins TRBV10-3 and TRBJ2-1; D is unresolved. Germline CDR1 and CDR2: ENHRY and SYGVKD. The CDR3 has 11 amino acids. The V gene lost 3 bases and the J gene lost 6 bases, with 3 bases spanning the gap. This CDR3 is CAISERNEQFF. CDR3 bases: TGTGCCATCAGTGAACGCAATGAGCAGTTCTTC.

The chain carries TRBV28 and TRBJ2-7, with no clear D. Trimming removed 6 bases at V and 4 bases at J, with 4 bases between. The CDR3 extends over 10 amino acids. From germline, CDR1 is MDHEN and CDR2 SYDVKM. The CDR3 DNA is TGTGCCAGCAGCCGGTACGAGCAGTACTTC. This sequence encodes CASSRYEQYF.

CDR3 amino acids: CASSSQGDDTQYF. In nucleotides, the CDR3 is TGTGCCAGCAGCTCCCAGGGGGACGATACGCAGTATTTT. The chain joins TRBV11-3 to TRBJ2-3; TRBD1 agrees at 7 bases. Germline trimming cut 4 bases from V and 6 bases from J; bases unmatched to any gene: 4. Germline values: CDR1 SGHNT, CDR2 YENEEA. The CDR3 has 13 residues.

This clone showed up just once. V usage is TRBV19 and J usage is TRBJ1-1; 7 nucleotides match TRBD1. CDR1 is LNHDA, CDR2 SQIVND, per germline (reference sequence). V shed 3 bases and J 6 bases; nucleotides not matched to a gene: 1. The CDR3 length is 12 residues. CDR3 sequence reads: CASSITGAEAFF. The DNA of the CDR3 is TGTGCCAGTAGTATCACAGGGGCTGAAGCTTTCTTT.